This T cell receptor (beta chain) comes out of a study of blood T cell repertoires in COVID-19. Study context: COVID-19 samples collected from the United States, Italy and Spain covered acute and convalescent phases. PBMCs, B-cell-depleted T cells, or T cells provided the cDNA or gDNA that made up the material.

Original processing notes: Researchers report that nucleated cell counts were estimated from reference gene primer amplification. Data came from immunoSEQ multiplex PCR; TCRdb stores just in-frame clones and leaves some out. The V and J calls and clone size were taken over from that table, and D and trimming were inferred from the DNA. This table holds some 150,000 clones, 70% to 90% found once. The source of this sequence is a man aged 40-55 years who had recovered from COVID-19. Sequencing input: peripheral blood.

The CDR3 loop reads CASEPTSGSEQYF. In DNA form, the CDR3 reads TGTGCCAGCGAGCCGACTAGCGGCTCCGAGCAGTACTTC. The rearrangement joins TRBV28 to TRBJ2-7; 9 positions agree with TRBD2. The CDR3 loop spans 13 amino acids. The V and J ends lost 8 bases and 6 bases, in that order; junction bases with no gene match: 8. From germline, CDR1 is MDHEN and CDR2 SYDVKM.